This TCR beta chain is from a study of shared clonotypes between healthy human individuals (dated by TCRdb to the early 2020s). Describing the broader study: The cohort comprised a couple of women and a few men aged 18 to 49 years. Per donor, three plates each were used for CD4 naive and CD4 memory, two for CD8 naive, and one for CD8 memory. The study deeply sequenced blood TCR repertoires of five healthy adults to estimate repertoire size and the extent of clonotype sharing between individuals. To increase sequencing depth and limit assay-specific biases, different laboratories used diverse techniques to prepare libraries and sequence TCR repertoires. Each donor's leukapheresis produced roughly between about 0.9 and 9.5 billion PBMCs. Findings and caveats that apply to the study as a whole: Naive subsets generally had larger estimated clonotype richness than memory subsets. When a handful of donors were compared, the shared fraction of clonotypes was 5% to 6.5% for naive CD4, 3.5% for naive CD8, more than 2% for memory CD4, and 0.4% for memory CD8. Based on pairwise subsampling, the degree of clonotype sharing among donors was expected to be affected by sequencing depth. Only blood was sampled, and tissue TCR repertoires likely differ from those in blood. Because the study included only a small number of donors, the genetic and exposure-history diversity represented was limited. Compared with non-shared clonotypes, clonotypes shared by all four sorted-subset donors had higher generation probabilities. Incomplete sequencing was indicated by rarefaction of sorted-subset datasets, despite the large sequencing depth.

This clone was recorded only once. Its specific antigen is unknown. Within one base of it there is no much larger clone, and no base qualities were kept. The donors were healthy, HIV-negative adults with no recently reported acute infections or vaccinations. Only Caucasian adults living in Nashville, Tennessee, USA were represented among the donors. CD4+ T cells were enriched through magnetic negative selection, after which naive cells were positively selected on CD45RA and the remaining negative fraction served as the memory subset. After blood collection by leukapheresis, PBMCs were isolated using Ficoll-Histopaque density gradient centrifugation and then cryopreserved in the vapor phase of liquid nitrogen. Analytical flow cytometry was used to check the purity and quantity of each magnetically sorted T cell population. Genomic DNA was isolated from each sorted fraction and quantified by UV absorbance on a Nanodrop 2000c.

V is pared back by 5 bases and J by 6 bases, with 20 bases lying between the germline termini. Including cysteine and phenylalanine, the CDR3 has 15 amino acids. Of the read, only the CDR3 DNA is kept; its 45 bases are in frame from base 1. The germline V gene provides CDR1 SGHTA and CDR2 FQGNSA. TCR CDR3 regions were amplified from genomic DNA by multiplex PCR using the deep immunoSEQ assay. Genomic DNA extracted from each cell subset was distributed evenly over all wells of several immunoSEQ 96-well plates, and each plate served as one replicate. For sorted subsets, each replicate PCR was loaded with about 0.2 ug genomic DNA, equivalent to 30,000 or so T cell genomes. Purified libraries were quantified with a Qubit 3.0 fluorometer, sized on a Bioanalyzer 2100, and re-quantified with the KAPA Library Quantification kit. Each immunoSEQ 96-well plate was sequenced on its own single-read 150-cycle Illumina NextSeq 550 flow cell. The study's processing was this. Because only junctional sequences without quality scores were contained in the immunoSEQ output, filtering matching that applied to full-length reads could not be performed. To assign V/J genes and CDR3, sequences were annotated using PyIR, a Python wrapper for IgBLAST v1.9, with IMGT germline references. Reads were removed for weak V/J assignments (E-value above 1e-6), missing CDR3, stop codons, out-of-frame junctions, or ambiguous translated residues. V3J clonotypes were defined by identical inferred V gene, J gene, and CDR3 amino acid sequence. The percentage overlap between two repertoires was calculated by dividing the number of shared unique clonotypes by the size of the smaller repertoire. Three approaches were used to assess repertoire richness: RTK rarefaction, the Chao1 estimator, and Recon v2.1 estimates of unobserved clonotypes. Generation probabilities for all TCRbeta clonotypes obtained by the gDNA method from a handful of donors were computed using OLGA. Drawn from immuneACCESS, this table holds only the in-frame rearrangements with V and J called that TCRdb kept. Clones are partly lost; checked studies trace under half to an unresolved V gene and leave the rest unexplained. V and J calls and clone size follow that table, whereas D and trimming were derived from the DNA. For this sample there are 2 million to 3 million clones; around 90% appear just once. The top ten constitute roughly 0.15% of the sample.

The sample was naive CD4+ T cells sorted from blood. Explained via the paper, the cell subset or site label denotes: CD45RA+ positively selected. The chain employs TRBV7-2 and TRBJ2-7, with the D call tentatively TRBD1 or TRBD2, each fitting 5 bases. The receptor comes from a man aged 18 to 29 in good health. CDR3 loop: CASSPGLRALAEQYF. The nucleotides are TGTGCCAGCAGCCCAGGGTTGAGGGCCCTAGCCGAGCAGTACTTC. Extended through the reference TRBV7-2 and TRBJ2-7 proteins, this CDR3 yields the full variable domain: GAGVSQSPSNKVTEKGKDVELRCDPISGHTALYWYRQSLGQGLEFLIYFQGNSAPDKSGLPSDRFSAERTGGSVSTLTIQRTQQEDSAVYLCASSPGLRALAEQYFGPGTRLTVT.